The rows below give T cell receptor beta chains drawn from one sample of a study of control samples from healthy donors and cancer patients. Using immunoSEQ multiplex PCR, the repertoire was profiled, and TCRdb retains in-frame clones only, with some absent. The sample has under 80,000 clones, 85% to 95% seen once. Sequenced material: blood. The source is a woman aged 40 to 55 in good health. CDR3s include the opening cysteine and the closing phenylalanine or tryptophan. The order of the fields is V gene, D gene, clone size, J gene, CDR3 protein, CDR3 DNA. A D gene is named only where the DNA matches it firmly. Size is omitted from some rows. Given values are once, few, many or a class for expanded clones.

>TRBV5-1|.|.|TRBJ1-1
CASSEGHWAFF
TGCGCCAGCAGCGAGGGACATTGGGCTTTCTTT
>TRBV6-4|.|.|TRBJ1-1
CASSDRDGTEAFF
TGTGCCAGCAGTGATCGGGACGGCACTGAAGCTTTCTTT
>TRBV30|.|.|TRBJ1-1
CAWISFTEAFF
TGTGCCTGGATCTCATTTACTGAAGCTTTCTTT
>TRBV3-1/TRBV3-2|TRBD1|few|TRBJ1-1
CASSQGAGGQTEAFF
TGTGCCAGCAGCCAAGGGGCAGGGGGTCAGACTGAAGCTTTCTTT
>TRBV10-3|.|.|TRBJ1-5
CAISEGGNMNQPQHF
TGTGCCATCAGTGAGGGGGGGAACATGAATCAGCCCCAGCATTTT
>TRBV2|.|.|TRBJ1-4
CASTREKLFF
TGTGCCAGCACCCGAGAAAAACTGTTTTTT
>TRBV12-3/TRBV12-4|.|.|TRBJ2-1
CASGPNEQFF
TGTGCCAGCGGCCCCAATGAGCAGTTCTTC
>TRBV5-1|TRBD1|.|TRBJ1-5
CASSPGQGGQPQHF
TGCGCCAGCAGCCCAGGACAGGGCGGACAGCCCCAGCATTTT
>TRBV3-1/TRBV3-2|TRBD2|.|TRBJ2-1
CASSQEAGATYNEQFF
TGTGCCAGCAGCCAAGAGGCGGGAGCCACCTACAATGAGCAGTTCTTC
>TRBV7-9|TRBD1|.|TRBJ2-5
CASSLVPDRQQETQYF
TGTGCCAGCAGCTTAGTCCCGGACAGGCAACAAGAGACCCAGTACTTC
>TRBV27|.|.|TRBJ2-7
CASSFLGHEQYF
TGTGCCAGCAGTTTTTTAGGTCACGAGCAGTACTTC
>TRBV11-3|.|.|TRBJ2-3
CASSSPGEDTQYF
TGTGCCAGCAGCTCGCCAGGAGAAGATACGCAGTATTTT
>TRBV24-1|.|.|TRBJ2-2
CATSAAGGTNTGELFF
TGTGCCACCAGTGCGGCGGGTGGCACGAACACCGGGGAGCTGTTTTTT
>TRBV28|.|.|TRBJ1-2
CASSPPDSTNLYGYTF
TGTGCCAGCAGTCCCCCGGACAGCACCAATCTCTATGGCTACACCTTC
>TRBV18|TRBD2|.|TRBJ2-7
CASSPSSGRGFEQYF
TGTGCCAGCTCACCGTCCTCGGGGAGGGGCTTCGAGCAGTACTTC